This TCR beta chain was recovered during a study of cytomegalovirus exposure and HLA in healthy donors. From germline, CDR1 is SGHNT and CDR2 YYREEE (reference sequence). The CDR3 has 14 residues. Trimming pared 2 bases from V and 6 bases from J, leaving 13 bases between. Findings of the study overall: Information on immune exposure was restricted to one variable (CMV serostatus). Within a later analysis, the majority of CMV-associated TCR beta chains appeared HLA-restricted.

A note on this clone: What it binds is unknown.

60 Vbeta and 13 Jbeta primers were used in PCR. The data were produced by immunoSEQ multiplex PCR, yet TCRdb's version contains in-frame clones alone and is incomplete. Here the sample spans approximately 110,000 clones, 60% to 85% being singletons. The sample comprised PBMCs. The chain combines TRBV5-4 with TRBJ2-3; perhaps TRBD1 as D (5 bases). The source of this sequence is a man between 50 and 59 years old in good health and CMV-seronegative. The CDR3 DNA follows: TGTGCCAGCAGCTTTGGGCAGCCAGGGGATACGCAGTATTTT. Its translation is CASSFGQPGDTQYF.